Below are 31 T cell receptor beta chains sequenced from a single sample in a study of vaccination effects on CD4 cells after COVID-19. The antigens these receptors bind are not known. Sequencing in the ViraFEST assay came after antigen-specific CD4+ T cells had been expanded with viral peptide pools, which were used to stimulate PBMC. It was after around eleven days of culture that CD4+ T cells were isolated. Infection dated between March and December 2020, before the Alpha, Beta and Delta variants reached the United States. It was two doses of either the BNT162b2 or mRNA-1273 vaccine that participants received. Clones were sequenced by immunoSEQ multiplex PCR, and TCRdb holds only the in-frame ones, with some missing. The sample includes 14,000 or so clones, approximately 78% of them seen just once. Source: CD4+ T cells from PBMCs cultured with HCoV-NL63 spike peptides, taken after COVID-19 vaccination. These receptors were collected from a human donor who had a prior SARS-CoV-2 infection.

The chain joins TRBV7-2 to TRBJ2-2; maybe TRBD1 (6 bases). Germline V gives CDR1 SGHTA, CDR2 FQGNSA. This CDR3 is 17 amino acids long. V was clipped by 4 bases and J by 4 bases, with 19 bases between them. CDR3 protein: CASSSPPGHFFTGELFF. The CDR3 DNA reads TGTGCCAGCAGCTCACCTCCGGGACACTTTTTCACCGGGGAGCTGTTTTTT.

The chain uses TRBV2 and TRBJ1-6; 7 positions match TRBD1. The CDR3 is 14 residues long. Trimming at V came to 7 bases and at J to 10 bases, leaving 10 bases not matched to a gene. CDR1 is SNHLY and CDR2 is FYNNEI in the germline V gene. The CDR3 sequence: CASIPTGLGSPLHF. Written as DNA, the CDR3 is TGTGCCAGCATCCCGACAGGGCTCGGGTCACCCCTCCACTTT.

The chain joins TRBV2 to TRBJ1-6; weak D call: TRBD1 (6 bases). Trimming stripped 7 bases from V and 8 bases from J, with 18 bases between. Looked up from germline, CDR1 is SNHLY and CDR2 is FYNNEI. This CDR3 region has 15 residues. The CDR3 coding sequence is TGTGCCAGCAACCCGGGTGGGGGGCTTGATTCACCCCTCCACTTT. Amino acids: CASNPGGGLDSPLHF. Drawing the rest from reference TRBV2 and TRBJ1-6, the complete variable domain is EPEVTQTPSHQVTQMGQEVILRCVPISNHLYFYWYRQILGQKVEFLVSFYNNEISEKSEIFDDQFSVERPDGSNFTLKIRSTKLEDSAMYFCASNPGGGLDSPLHFGNGTRLTVT.

This chain joins TRBV18 and TRBJ2-7; possible D gene TRBD2, 6 bases. This CDR3 contains 11 residues. Trimming removed 5 bases at V and 4 bases at J, with 6 bases between. CDR1 and CDR2 from the germline V gene are KGHSH and LQKENI. CDR3 sequence (DNA): TGTGCCAGCTCAGGGGGGTACGAGCAGTACTTC. Translated, it gives CASSGGYEQYF.

This chain joins TRBV6-1 and TRBJ1-5; a weak D match, TRBD1 (6 bases). Per the germline V gene, CDR1 is MNHNS and CDR2 is SASEGT. V was pared by 1 base and J by 1 base, with 11 bases between. This CDR3 spans 16 amino acids. The CDR3 loop reads CASSEEPGASNQPQHF. The CDR3 DNA follows: TGTGCCAGCAGTGAAGAGCCGGGGGCCAGCAATCAGCCCCAGCATTTT.

This clone was recorded only once. The CDR3 DNA reads as TGTGCCAGCAGCCGTTTGGGCCGGAATAATGAAAAACTGTTTTTT. This codes for CASSRLGRNNEKLFF. The genes are TRBV5-6 and TRBJ1-4; D is undetermined. Germline V gives CDR1 SGHDT, CDR2 YYEEEE. There are 15 residues in the CDR3. V lost 4 bases and J lost 4, with 14 bases in between.

The chain combines TRBV11-3 with TRBJ2-5; D is ambiguous. The ends were cut back, 3 bases at V and 5 bases at J, with 7 bases in the middle. CDR1 and CDR2 from the germline V gene are SGHNT and YENEEA. This CDR3 comprises 12 residues. The CDR3 DNA reads TGTGCCAGCAGCTTCGGTGGGGAGACCCAGTACTTC. Encoded protein: CASSFGGETQYF.

The genes are TRBV9 and TRBJ2-2; 9 nucleotides match TRBD2. After removal of 2 bases from V and 5 bases from J, the junction contained 4 bases not matched to a gene. The CDR3 length is 15 residues. Germline CDR1 is SGDLS and CDR2 is YYNGEE. The CDR3 reads CASSVSGRTTGELFF. CDR3 bases: TGTGCCAGCAGCGTTAGCGGGAGAACGACCGGGGAGCTGTTTTTT.

This clone was seen only once. The gene calls are TRBV11-3 and TRBJ2-7; 12 bases agree with TRBD1. CDR3 length: 15 amino acids. V dropped 4 bases and J dropped 5; count of bases not matched to a gene: 6. Per the germline V gene, CDR1 is SGHNT and CDR2 is YENEEA. The CDR3 sequence: CASSSPGTGGDEQYF. CDR3 coding DNA: TGTGCCAGCAGCTCTCCCGGGACAGGGGGCGACGAGCAGTACTTC. The full variable domain, with the rest looked up from reference TRBV11-3 and TRBJ2-7, is EAGVVQSPRYKIIEKKQPVAFWCNPISGHNTLYWYLQNLGQGPELLIRYENEEAVDDSQLPKDRFSAERLKGVDSTLKIQPAELGDSAVYLCASSSPGTGGDEQYFGPGTRLTVT.

This chain connects TRBV2 to TRBJ2-6; TRBD1 is a possible D gene (5 bases). Trimming left V 6 bases short and J 0 bases short, with 9 bases between. The CDR3 contains 15 residues. CDR1 is SNHLY, CDR2 FYNNEI, per germline. The CDR3: CASRTDLSGANVLTF. CDR3 in DNA: TGTGCCAGCAGGACAGACCTCTCTGGGGCCAACGTCCTGACTTTC.

The sample holds one count of this clone. The chain's CDR3 is CAIRGQTILSGANVLTF. The CDR3 region has the DNA TGTGCCATCAGGGGACAGACCATACTCTCTGGGGCCAACGTCCTGACTTTC. The chain employs TRBV10-3 and TRBJ2-6; 7 bases agree with TRBD1. Germline CDR1 is ENHRY and CDR2 is SYGVKD. This CDR3 spans 17 amino acids. Trimming cost V 6 bases and J 0 bases; bases outside gene matches: 8.

This clone is deemed medium-sized. The chain carries TRBV30 and TRBJ1-3; D is uncertain. With 1 base removed from V and 3 bases from J, the gap between germline ends came to 13 bases. The CDR3 is 15 residues long. Germline CDR1 GTSNPN, CDR2 SVGIG (reference sequence). DNA for the CDR3: TGTGCCTGGAGTGACAAACAGTTTCTTGGAAACACCATATATTTT. It yields the protein CAWSDKQFLGNTIYF.

In its sample, this clone is large (0.1 to 1%). The rearrangement uses TRBV30 and TRBJ2-3; no reliable D call. The CDR3 has 13 residues. The V gene lost 0 bases and the J gene lost 10 bases, with 14 bases spanning the gap. Germline V gene sequence: CDR1 GTSNPN, CDR2 SVGIG (reference sequence). The CDR3 sequence is CAWSVSSRMAQYF. Written as DNA, the CDR3 is TGTGCCTGGAGTGTAAGTTCGCGGATGGCGCAGTATTTT.

This chain links TRBV19 with TRBJ1-2, with TRBD1 as a possible D gene (6 bases). The CDR3 length is 15 residues. Germline CDR1 is LNHDA and CDR2 is SQIVND (reference sequence). The V gene lost 2 bases and the J gene lost 3 bases, with 13 bases spanning the gap. The CDR3 DNA reads as TGTGCCAGTAGTATAAAGAGGGGGATAGACTATGGCTACACCTTC. Translation: CASSIKRGIDYGYTF.

The chain uses TRBV27 and TRBJ2-2, with D perhaps TRBD1 or TRBD2 (5 bases each). Germline V gene data show CDR1 as MNHEY and CDR2 as SMNVEV (reference sequence). Trimming cost V 5 bases and J 5 bases, with 27 bases left between them. The CDR3 runs 19 residues. CDR3 nucleotides: TGTGCCAGCAGTAAACCTCCTTGGGGGTGGCAAGAACGTACCGGGGAGCTGTTTTTT. Its translation is CASSKPPWGWQERTGELFF.

The chain couples TRBV3-1 (or the pseudogene TRBV3-2) to TRBJ1-1, with D maybe TRBD1 (5 bases). V dropped 2 bases and J dropped 6 bases, with 13 bases sitting between them. Germline loops: CDR1 LGHDT, CDR2 YNNKEL (reference sequence). This CDR3 contains 14 residues. This CDR3 is CASSQKGGDAEAFF. The CDR3, as DNA: TGTGCCAGCAGCCAAAAGGGCGGGGACGCTGAAGCTTTCTTT.

In DNA, the CDR3 is TGTGCCACCGGACAGGGGGGGACAGATACGCAGTATTTT. Its protein product is CATGQGGTDTQYF. The V and J genes are TRBV24-1 and TRBJ2-3; 10 positions agree with TRBD1. The V and J ends lost 9 bases and 3 bases, in that order; junction bases with no gene match: 2. The CDR3 runs 13 residues. Germline V lookup: CDR1 KGHDR, CDR2 SFDVKD.

This chain uses TRBV28 with TRBJ2-7; D could derive from TRBD1 or TRBD2 (5 bases each). The ends were cut back, 5 bases at V and 0 bases at J, with 14 bases in the middle. The CDR3 has 15 amino acids. CDR1 and CDR2 (germline): MDHEN, SYDVKM. The CDR3 DNA is TGTGCCAGCAGTCCCCGAGGGGCTGGCTCCTACGAGCAGTACTTC. Its translation: CASSPRGAGSYEQYF.

The table lists this clone with a few counts. The J gene is TRBJ1-6, the V gene TRBV9; 7 bases match TRBD1. In germline, CDR1 is SGDLS, CDR2 YYNGEE. The CDR3 is made up of 16 amino acids. The junction had 8 bases not matched to a gene; V was cut back by 3 bases and J by 5 bases. The CDR3 coding sequence is TGTGCCAGCAGCGGAACAGGGGTAAAGGATAATTCACCCCTCCACTTT. This sequence encodes CASSGTGVKDNSPLHF.

This chain uses TRBV27 with TRBJ2-7; D remains unclear. This CDR3 spans 14 amino acids. Germline V gene lookup returns CDR1 MNHEY and CDR2 SMNVEV (reference sequence). The V gene lost 6 bases and the J gene lost 6 bases, with 18 bases spanning the gap. The CDR3 DNA follows: TGTGCCAGCAGCCTACTACCTACATCTCGCGAGCAGTACTTC. Translation: CASSLLPTSREQYF.

This clone has just a few counts. The rearrangement joins TRBV6-4 to TRBJ1-6; 9 bases align to TRBD1. This CDR3 is built from 14 residues. Germline trimming cut 3 bases from V and 9 bases from J; bases unmatched to any gene: 3. CDR1 and CDR2 from the germline V gene are MRHNA and SNTAGT. The CDR3 reads CASSEQGAGSPLHF. The CDR3 coding sequence is TGTGCCAGCAGTGAACAGGGGGCAGGTTCACCCCTCCACTTT.

The chain employs TRBV9 and TRBJ1-1; TRBD1 is a possible D gene (5 bases). V was pared by 1 base and J by 4 bases, with 17 bases between. This CDR3 is 16 amino acids long. Germline assignment: CDR1 SGDLS and CDR2 YYNGEE. The CDR3 is CASSVYPGHPPTEAFF. For the CDR3, the DNA is TGTGCCAGCAGCGTATATCCCGGACACCCACCCACTGAAGCTTTCTTT.

J is TRBJ2-3 and V is TRBV29-1; 7 nucleotides line up with TRBD2. J gave up 6 bases and V 6 bases, and 12 bases lay outside the gene matches. Per the germline V gene, CDR1 is SQVTM and CDR2 is ANQGSEA. This CDR3 contains 14 residues. CDR3 residues: CSVRTAGLMDTQYF. The CDR3, as DNA: TGCAGCGTCCGAACAGCGGGACTTATGGATACGCAGTATTTT.

The chain is built from TRBV4-1 and TRBJ2-7; D unresolved. Trimming pared 4 bases from V and 7 bases from J, leaving 17 bases between. Germline V lookup: CDR1 MGHRA, CDR2 YSYEKL. The CDR3 is 14 residues long. For the CDR3, the DNA is TGCGCCAGCAGCCTTAAGGTTCGGTCGAGGGAGCAGTACTTC. As protein: CASSLKVRSREQYF.

The rearrangement joins TRBV28 to TRBJ1-2; 7 bases align to TRBD1. CDR1 and CDR2 from the germline V gene are MDHEN and SYDVKM. The CDR3 extends over 13 amino acids. V was clipped by 10 bases and J by 7 bases; unmatched bases: 12. CDR3 in DNA: TGTGCCAACAAAGATCAGGGGGGCTTTGGCTACACCTTC. This sequence encodes CANKDQGGFGYTF.

V is TRBV7-3 and J is TRBJ2-4; a possible D gene is TRBD1 (6 bases). The CDR3 is 16 amino acids. CDR1 and CDR2 from the germline V gene are SGHTA and FQGTGA. Trimming shortened V by 6 bases and J by 7 bases, and 22 bases separated the two germline ends. As DNA, the CDR3 is TGTGCCAGCAGGTTCCGGACAGACTCCCCTGGGAACATTCAGTACTTC. Protein: CASRFRTDSPGNIQYF. The variable domain in full, completed from reference TRBV7-3 and TRBJ2-4, reads GAGVSQTPSNKVTEKGKYVELRCDPISGHTALYWYRQSLGQGPEFLIYFQGTGAADDSGLPNDRFFAVRPEGSVSTLKIQRTERGDSAVYLCASRFRTDSPGNIQYFGAGTRLSVL.

This clone was observed a handful of times. This sequence joins TRBV6-5 and TRBJ1-1; D uncertain. The V gene lost 7 bases and the J gene lost 3 bases, with 15 bases spanning the gap. Looked up from germline, CDR1 is MNHEY and CDR2 is SVGAGI. The CDR3 is 14 amino acids. The CDR3 region has the DNA TGTGCCAGCACCGGAGGGAGGTGGGACACTGAAGCTTTCTTT. It encodes CASTGGRWDTEAFF.

The chain carries TRBV5-5 and TRBJ1-2, with 11 bases identical to TRBD1. In germline, CDR1 is SGHKS, CDR2 YYEKEE (reference sequence). This CDR3 spans 15 amino acids. The V and J ends lost 5 bases and 5 bases, in that order; junction bases with no gene match: 8. The DNA of the CDR3 is TGTGCCAGCAGTCGCCCCGGGACAGGGGGATATGGCTACACCTTC. Its protein is CASSRPGTGGYGYTF. The variable domain in full, with the rest retrieved from reference TRBV5-5 and TRBJ1-2, is DAGVTQSPTHLIKTRGQQVTLRCSPISGHKSVSWYQQVLGQGPQFIFQYYEKEERGRGNFPDRFSARQFPNYSSELNVNALLLGDSALYLCASSRPGTGGYGYTFGSGTRLTVV.

This clone was seen a single time. The chain couples TRBV6-5 to TRBJ1-6; D is perhaps TRBD1 (5 bases). Germline V lookup: CDR1 MNHEY, CDR2 SVGAGI. The length of the CDR3 is 14 residues. V lost 7 bases, J lost 7 bases, and 14 bases lay in between. CDR3 sequence: CASTSRGGNSPLHF. CDR3 in DNA: TGTGCCAGCACCTCACGGGGGGGGAATTCACCCCTCCACTTT.

The chain couples TRBV5-1 to TRBJ1-2; D unresolved. Germline CDR1 reads SGHRS; CDR2 reads YFSETQ. The CDR3 runs 12 residues. V was shortened by 7 bases and J by 8 bases, with 15 bases between the two germline ends. The CDR3 nucleotides are TGCGCCAGCGGCGAGGGATCGGGGGGCTACACCTTC. Translation gives CASGEGSGGYTF.

The V and J genes are TRBV24-1 and TRBJ2-2, with TRBD2 matching over 7 bases. The V gene's germline CDR1 is KGHDR and CDR2 SFDVKD. V shed 1 base and J 4 bases; nucleotides not matched to a gene: 5. This CDR3 is 16 amino acids long. The CDR3 DNA reads as TGTGCCACCAGTGATTTAGGCGGGAGTCCCACCGGGGAGCTGTTTTTT. Translating it yields CATSDLGGSPTGELFF.